This T cell receptor beta chain was observed in a study of T cell clonality in common variable immunodeficiency. The CDR3 is 14 residues long. Germline-derived CDR1 and CDR2 are KGHSH and LQKENI. The V and J ends lost 2 bases and 5 bases respectively, with 12 bases between them. This clone was seen ten or more times. As yet, its antigen is unknown. The read finishes 3 residues shy of the CDR3 end, and the germline J gene is used to complete it. Study conclusions and caveats: Fewer deletions and N-nucleotide insertions were reportedly seen in common variable immunodeficiency TCR beta sequences.

Most patients and controls had Caucasian heritage. Sequencing was performed with immunoSEQ multiplex PCR; in TCRdb, only in-frame clones are kept and a portion is missing. Found here are 28,000 or so clones, no singletons; the ten largest cover 3% to 3.5%. The chain carries TRBV18 and TRBJ2-5; D perhaps matches TRBD2 (6 bases). This clonotype was obtained from a human donor with common variable immunodeficiency. Source material: peripheral blood mononuclear cells. The part of the CDR3 DNA that was read is TGTGCCAGCTCACCATCTGAAGGAGGGGAGACC. Translation: CASSPSEGGET. From start to end, the CDR3 is CASSPSEGGETQYF.